This T cell receptor beta chain was recovered during a study of T cell responses to AZD1222 COVID-19 vaccine. Germline V gene lookup returns CDR1 MDHEN and CDR2 SYDVKM. Trimming left V 1 base short and J 10 bases short, with 17 bases between. The CDR3 is 16 amino acids. Assay: immunoSEQ multiplex PCR; the TCRdb copy retains only in-frame clones and omits some. The data hold around 100,000 clones, with over 85% observed a single time. Sequencing used peripheral blood, obtained on day 0 of AZD1222 vaccination. This TCR came from an adult in good health. The chain joins TRBV28 to TRBJ1-6; D unresolved. The CDR3 nucleotides read TGTGCCAGCAGTTTATTAGGGCAGTCTGAAGGGTCACCCCTCCACTTT. Its protein is CASSLLGQSEGSPLHF.